The 25 T cell receptor beta chains listed next were all sequenced from one sample in a study of shared clonotypes between healthy human individuals. Only in-frame clones appear in the TCRdb table, and some are missing; sequencing was by immunoSEQ multiplex PCR. The profile shows roughly 2.2 million clones, approximately 90% of them singletons. The sequenced material came from naive CD4+ T cells from PBMCs. Subset in this sample: CD45RA+ positively selected. These receptors originate from a man younger than 35 in good health. Some clones in this sample may be carry-over from other donors' samples.

The chain carries TRBV28 and TRBJ2-1; D assignment may be TRBD1 or TRBD2 (5 bases each). Germline assignment: CDR1 MDHEN and CDR2 SYDVKM. The V and J ends lost 4 bases and 0 bases respectively, with 34 bases between them. The CDR3 totals 23 residues. The chain's CDR3 is CASSSKPGRPNHATKGSYNEQFF. The CDR3 DNA follows: TGTGCCAGCAGTTCCAAGCCGGGACGCCCAAACCACGCAACGAAGGGCTCCTACAATGAGCAGTTCTTC.

The rearrangement joins TRBV5-1 to TRBJ1-3; D remains ambiguous. Between the trimmed V and J ends, which lost 2 bases and 2 bases, there was a span of 11 bases. The CDR3 is 15 residues long. Germline V gene data show CDR1 as SGHRS and CDR2 as YFSETQ. CDR3 sequence (DNA): TGCGCCAGCAGCTTACCAGTGTACCCTGGAAACACCATATATTTT. It yields the protein CASSLPVYPGNTIYF.

The chain joins TRBV5-4 to TRBJ2-5, with 10 bases identical to TRBD2. The CDR3 runs to 16 residues. CDR1 is SGHNT, CDR2 YYREEE, per germline (reference sequence). V lost 0 bases and J lost 0; bases outside the gene matches: 2. The DNA for the CDR3 is TGTGCCAGCAGCTTGGTACTAGCGGGGAACCAAGAGACCCAGTACTTC. Translated: CASSLVLAGNQETQYF.

The gene calls are TRBV30 and TRBJ2-5, with D unresolved. Gene TRBJ2-7 matches the end of the DNA better, so the J call may be wrong. CDR3 length: 14 amino acids. The V gene's germline CDR1 is GTSNPN and CDR2 SVGIG (reference sequence). The CDR3 sequence is CAWRRQGFGYEQYF. The CDR3 DNA reads as TGTGCCTGGAGGCGACAAGGGTTCGGCTACGAGCAGTACTTC.

The rearrangement joins TRBV5-1 to TRBJ2-7; 8 nucleotides align to TRBD2. CDR1 is SGHRS and CDR2 is YFSETQ in the germline V gene. The CDR3 sequence is 17 residues long. Trimming removed 3 bases from V and 3 bases from J; junction bases left unmatched: 14. The CDR3 nucleotides are TGCGCCAGCAGCTCCTCCGGGGGGGGACACCGTTTCTACGAGCAGTACTTC. This translates into CASSSSGGGHRFYEQYF.

The V gene is TRBV6-1, the J gene TRBJ2-3; TRBD1 matches 10 bases. V was pared by 4 bases and J by 4 bases, with 5 bases of the junction left unmatched. Germline V CDR1 and CDR2: MNHNS, SASEGT. This CDR3 is built from 15 residues. This CDR3 is CASSATGGIADTQYF. CDR3 nucleotide sequence: TGTGCCAGCAGTGCGACAGGGGGCATAGCAGATACGCAGTATTTT.

The chain carries TRBV6-6 and TRBJ1-3; D remains ambiguous. CDR1 and CDR2 from the germline V gene are MNHNY and SVGAGI (reference sequence). The V end was cut by 6 bases, the J end by 2 bases, with 11 bases between. The CDR3 spans 14 residues. The chain's CDR3 is CASSREEAGNTIYF. In DNA, the CDR3 is TGTGCCAGCAGCCGCGAAGAAGCTGGAAACACCATATATTTT.

V gene TRBV18 combines with J gene TRBJ2-7, with a possible D match to TRBD1 (5 bases). Germline values: CDR1 KGHSH, CDR2 LQKENI. Trimming took off 5 bases at V and 0 bases at J, with 11 bases between the two ends. This CDR3 region has 14 residues. The DNA for the CDR3 is TGTGCCAGCTCAGAGCAGGGTAGCTCCTACGAGCAGTACTTC. Translated, it gives CASSEQGSSYEQYF.

In the case of this clone: Distinct nucleotide sequences in the sample also encode this CDR3. This chain connects TRBV18 to TRBJ2-6; no definite D call. CDR1 is KGHSH, CDR2 LQKENI, per germline. The V end lost 3 bases, the J end lost 1 base, and 7 bases lay between the germline ends. The CDR3 consists of 15 residues. This chain's CDR3 is CASSPSGSGANVLTF. CDR3 bases: TGTGCCAGCTCACCCTCCGGATCTGGGGCCAACGTCCTGACTTTC.

The sample holds one count of this clone. The rearrangement joins TRBV4-2 to TRBJ1-1; D gene ambiguous. The CDR3 has 14 residues. Germline-derived CDR1 and CDR2 are LGHNA and YNFKEQ. Trimming left V 0 bases short and J 1 base short, with 6 bases between. The CDR3 reads CASSQEWGNTEAFF. The CDR3, as DNA: TGTGCCAGCAGCCAAGAATGGGGGAACACTGAAGCTTTCTTT.

As concerns this clone: Other DNA variants within this sample encode the same CDR3. The chain has TRBV30 and TRBJ2-2; D perhaps matches TRBD2 (6 bases). The ends were cut back, 0 bases at V and 8 bases at J, with 10 bases in the middle. Germline-derived CDR1 and CDR2 are GTSNPN and SVGIG (reference sequence). This CDR3 contains 13 residues. CDR3 protein: CAWSVGGAGELFF. The DNA of the CDR3 is TGTGCCTGGAGTGTGGGGGGAGCTGGGGAGCTGTTTTTT.

The rearrangement uses TRBV18 and TRBJ2-7; tentatively, D is TRBD1 or TRBD2 (6 bases each). V was shortened by 4 bases and J by 2 bases, with 15 bases between the two germline ends. In germline, CDR1 is KGHSH, CDR2 LQKENI. This CDR3 comprises 15 residues. CDR3: CASSRGAEPTYEQYF. CDR3 bases: TGTGCCAGCTCACGGGGGGCAGAGCCCACCTACGAGCAGTACTTC.

This chain connects TRBV5-1 to TRBJ2-5, with TRBD2 matching 10 bases. The J segment lost 5 bases and the V segment lost 2 bases, leaving 9 bases of the junction unmatched. The CDR3 runs 16 residues. Per the germline V gene, CDR1 is SGHRS and CDR2 is YFSETQ. The CDR3 sequence: CASSFTLAGVGETQYF. In nucleotides, the CDR3 is TGCGCCAGCAGCTTCACCCTAGCGGGAGTGGGGGAGACCCAGTACTTC.

The CDR3 loop is CASRLNKAGSNEKLFF. CDR3 sequence (DNA): TGTGCCAGCAGGCTGAACAAAGCCGGGAGCAATGAAAAACTGTTTTTT. The chain has TRBV28 and TRBJ1-4; no firm D call. The CDR3 length is 16 residues. Trimming removed 6 bases from V and 5 bases from J, with 19 bases in between. Germline-derived CDR1 and CDR2 are MDHEN and SYDVKM.

The rearrangement links TRBV7-6 to TRBJ2-1; 11 bases are a match to TRBD2. Trimming took 5 bases from V and 3 from J; bases not matched to a gene: 3. CDR3 length: 15 residues. The germline gives CDR1 SGHVS, CDR2 FNYEAQ. The chain's CDR3 is CASSAGLAVYNEQFF. CDR3 coding DNA: TGTGCCAGCAGCGCGGGACTAGCGGTCTACAATGAGCAGTTCTTC. Filled out from reference TRBV7-6 and TRBJ2-1, the complete variable domain reads GAGVSQSPRYKVTKRGQDVALRCDPISGHVSLYWYRQALGQGPEFLTYFNYEAQQDKSGLPNDRFSAERPEGSISTLTIQRTEQRDSAMYRCASSAGLAVYNEQFFGPGTRLTVL.

V and J are TRBV5-4 and TRBJ2-2, with 11 bases matching TRBD2. Per germline, CDR1 SGHNT and CDR2 YYREEE (reference sequence). Germline trimming cut 4 bases from V and 7 bases from J; bases unmatched to any gene: 6. The CDR3 sequence is 15 residues long. The CDR3 DNA sequence: TGTGCCAGCAGCCGGACTAGCGGGTTAATCGGGGAGCTGTTTTTT. It codes for CASSRTSGLIGELFF. Drawing the rest from reference TRBV5-4 and TRBJ2-2, the complete variable domain is ETGVTQSPTHLIKTRGQQVTLRCSSQSGHNTVSWYQQALGQGPQFIFQYYREEENGRGNFPPRFSGLQFPNYSSELNVNALELDDSALYLCASSRTSGLIGELFFGEGSRLTVL.

The gene calls are TRBV29-1 and TRBJ2-7; 8 nucleotides agree with TRBD1. Germline trimming cut 1 base from V and 5 bases from J; bases unmatched to any gene: 7. From germline, CDR1 is SQVTM and CDR2 ANQGSEA. The CDR3 sequence is 14 residues long. The CDR3 region is CSVEGLTGVHEQYF. CDR3 DNA: TGCAGCGTTGAAGGCCTGACAGGGGTACACGAGCAGTACTTC.

V usage is TRBV5-4 and J usage is TRBJ2-2; D is uncertain. The CDR3 has 11 residues. Trimming cost V 4 bases and J 9 bases, with 7 bases left between them. From germline, CDR1 is SGHNT and CDR2 YYREEE (reference sequence). The CDR3 loop reads CASSGPRELFF. The DNA of the CDR3 is TGTGCCAGCAGCGGGCCGAGGGAGCTGTTTTTT.

The genes are TRBV9 and TRBJ1-2; D ambiguous. The CDR3 has 13 amino acids. Trimming removed 3 bases at V and 3 bases at J, with 9 bases between. Per the germline V gene, CDR1 is SGDLS and CDR2 is YYNGEE. The CDR3 here is CASSAPPHYGYTF. CDR3 DNA: TGTGCCAGCAGCGCCCCCCCCCACTATGGCTACACCTTC. Using reference TRBV9 and TRBJ1-2 for the parts outside the CDR3, the full variable domain is DSGVTQTPKHLITATGQRVTLRCSPRSGDLSVYWYQQSLDQGLQFLIQYYNGEERAKGNILERFSAQQFPDLHSELNLSSLELGDSALYFCASSAPPHYGYTFGSGTRLTVV.

This clone has only a few counts. The chain employs TRBV9 and TRBJ1-5, with D possibly being TRBD1 (5 bases). V lost 3 bases and J 6 bases, leaving 10 bases between the germline ends. The CDR3 extends over 13 amino acids. Germline CDR1 is SGDLS and CDR2 is YYNGEE. Here the CDR3 DNA reads TGTGCCAGCAGCGGAGGGACGGGTCAGCCCCAGCATTTT. It translates to CASSGGTGQPQHF.

The chain carries TRBV28 and TRBJ2-5; 9 positions agree with TRBD1. Germline V gene sequence: CDR1 MDHEN, CDR2 SYDVKM. Unmatched junction bases numbered 10, after V lost 3 bases and J lost 5 bases. The CDR3 covers 16 residues. CDR3 residues: CASSFHGTGSRETQYF. CDR3 coding DNA: TGTGCCAGCAGTTTCCATGGGACAGGGAGTAGGGAGACCCAGTACTTC.

This rearrangement joins TRBV5-1 to TRBJ2-7, with a possible D match to TRBD1 (6 bases). Germline V CDR1 and CDR2: SGHRS, YFSETQ. The V and J ends lost 5 bases and 0 bases respectively, with 12 bases between them. The CDR3 extends over 14 amino acids. In nucleotides, the CDR3 is TGCGCCAGCAGATATGGACAGAACTCCTACGAGCAGTACTTC. Protein: CASRYGQNSYEQYF.

V usage is TRBV5-1 and J usage is TRBJ2-7; D is undetermined. V was cut by 4 bases and J by 6 bases, with 17 bases left in between. CDR1 and CDR2 (germline): SGHRS, YFSETQ. This CDR3 contains 14 residues. DNA of the CDR3: TGCGCCAGCAGCCCCGACCCCCCTTCTGGCGAGCAGTACTTC. It specifies CASSPDPPSGEQYF.

This clone showed up just a few times. The rearrangement joins TRBV28 to TRBJ1-2, with 7 bases aligning to TRBD1. The CDR3 consists of 16 residues. J gave up 6 bases and V 5 bases, and 15 bases lay outside the gene matches. Germline CDR1 MDHEN, CDR2 SYDVKM. CDR3 sequence (DNA): TGTGCCAGCAGTCCGCCCCCGACAGGGAGTATGGATGGCTACACCTTC. It specifies CASSPPPTGSMDGYTF.

Note on this clone: The sample contains more than one DNA sequence encoding this CDR3. J is TRBJ1-2 and V is TRBV28; no firm D call. From germline, CDR1 is MDHEN and CDR2 SYDVKM. The CDR3 is made up of 11 amino acids. V lost 2 bases and J lost 7, with 5 bases in between. The CDR3 DNA sequence: TGTGCCAGCAGTTTAAGCGGTGGCTACACCTTC. Protein sequence: CASSLSGGYTF.